One sample yielded the 8 T cell receptor beta chains listed below, sequenced in a study of molecular identifiers for immune sequencing clone quantification. TCRdb redid the calling of the PCR reads with MiXCR, one entry per CDR3 protein. The sample carries approximately 680,000 distinct CDR3 sequences, around 25% recorded once. The sample consisted of naive CD8+ T cells from blood, with Jurkat cell RNA spiked in. Stated subset: FACS-sorted CD8+CD4-CCR7+CD45RA+ naive T cells. The receptor source for this set is a human donor in good health. Some libraries in this study had Jurkat cell RNA spiked in.

This clonotype turned up a few times. The chain combines TRBV20-1 with TRBJ2-1; no clear D. The germline V gene has CDR1 DFQATT and CDR2 SNEGSKA (reference sequence). The CDR3 consists of 11 residues. The ends were cut back, 4 bases at V and 7 bases at J, with 8 bases in the middle. As DNA, the CDR3 is TGCAGTGCTATGGAGTGGAATGAGCAGTTCTTC. Translating it yields CSAMEWNEQFF.

This clonotype was recorded at least ten times. The CDR3 here is CSAESRGIAAYEQYF. CDR3 sequence (DNA): TGCAGTGCTGAGAGCCGGGGGATCGCAGCCTACGAGCAGTACTTC. V is TRBV20-1 and J is TRBJ2-7; maybe TRBD2 (6 bases). The CDR3 totals 15 residues. Trimming took off 5 bases at V and 2 bases at J, with 19 bases between the two ends. Germline V lookup: CDR1 DFQATT, CDR2 SNEGSKA (reference sequence).

V and J are TRBV7-9 and TRBJ1-4; D call uncertain. The V gene's germline CDR1 is SEHNR and CDR2 FQNEAQ (reference sequence). Trimming removed 5 bases at V and 0 bases at J, with 7 bases between. The CDR3 extends over 14 amino acids. CDR3 coding DNA: TGTGCCAGCAGCACACAACCAACTAATGAAAAACTGTTTTTT. Translation: CASSTQPTNEKLFF. The variable domain in full, with the rest retrieved from reference TRBV7-9 and TRBJ1-4, is DTGVSQNPRHKITKRGQNVTFRCDPISEHNRLYWYRQTLGQGPEFLTYFQNEAQLEKSRLLSDRFSAERPKGSFSTLEIQRTEQGDSAMYLCASSTQPTNEKLFFGSGTQLSVL.

This clonotype was picked up a small number of times. The chain uses TRBV28 and TRBJ1-4; D not certain. Looked up from germline, CDR1 is MDHEN and CDR2 is SYDVKM. CDR3 size: 15 residues. V lost 5 bases, J lost 8 bases, and 18 bases lay in between. The CDR3: CASSPRARVREKLFF. The CDR3 DNA is TGTGCCAGCAGTCCCCGGGCCCGCGTCAGGGAAAAACTGTTTTTT.

Remarks on this clonotype: A junction boundary mismatches the germline segment, possibly from a read error. The V gene is TRBV19, the J gene TRBJ1-5; D uncertain. Germline V gene sequence: CDR1 LNHDA, CDR2 SQIVND (reference sequence). CDR3 size: 15 residues. The CDR3 DNA follows: TGTGCCAGTAGTATTGTAGATTATAGCAATCGGCCCCAGCATTTT. Translation: CASSIVDYSNRPQHF.

The chain combines TRBV10-3 with TRBJ2-1; TRBD2 agrees at 8 bases. This CDR3 has 16 residues. The V and J ends lost 2 bases and 6 bases, in that order; junction bases with no gene match: 9. Germline V lookup: CDR1 ENHRY, CDR2 SYGVKD. The CDR3 reads CAISETGTRSTNEQFF. Here the CDR3 DNA reads TGTGCCATCAGTGAGACCGGGACTAGGAGCACCAATGAGCAGTTCTTC.

This clonotype was seen a few times. Here the CDR3 reads CSAREGGGGRGTYGSPLHF. As DNA, the CDR3 is TGCAGTGCTAGAGAAGGAGGGGGTGGCAGGGGCACTTATGGTTCACCCCTCCACTTT. This chain joins TRBV20-1 and TRBJ1-6; D perhaps matches TRBD1 (6 bases). This CDR3 comprises 19 residues. V shed 0 bases and J shed 9 bases, with 27 bases lying between them. CDR1 is DFQATT and CDR2 is SNEGSKA in the germline V gene (reference sequence).

This chain joins TRBV12-3 or TRBV12-4 and TRBJ2-5; 10 nucleotides match TRBD2. The CDR3 covers 18 residues. V lost 3 bases and J lost 9; bases outside the gene matches: 19. CDR3 DNA sequence: TGTGCCAGCAGTTTGTATGGGCTAGCGGGGGACTCCGGGAAGCCCCAGTACTTC. Translating it yields CASSLYGLAGDSGKPQYF.